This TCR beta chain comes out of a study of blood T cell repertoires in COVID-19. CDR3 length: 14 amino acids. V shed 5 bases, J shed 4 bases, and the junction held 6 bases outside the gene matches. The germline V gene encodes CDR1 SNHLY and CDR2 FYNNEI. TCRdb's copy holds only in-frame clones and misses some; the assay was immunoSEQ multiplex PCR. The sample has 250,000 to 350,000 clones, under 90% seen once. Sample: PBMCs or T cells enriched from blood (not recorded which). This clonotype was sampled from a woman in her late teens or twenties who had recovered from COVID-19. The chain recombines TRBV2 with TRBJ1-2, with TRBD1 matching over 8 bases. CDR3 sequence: CASSPGQGAYGYTF. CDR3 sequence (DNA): TGTGCCAGCAGTCCCGGACAGGGAGCCTATGGCTACACCTTC.